These 15 T cell receptor beta chains came from one sample sequenced in a study of blood T cell repertoires in COVID-19. The data were produced by immunoSEQ multiplex PCR, yet TCRdb's version contains in-frame clones alone and is incomplete. Found here are approximately 250,000 clones, approximately 89% of them singletons; the top ten hold about 2.3%. The specimen was PBMCs or T cells enriched from blood (not recorded which). The source of these receptors is a woman aged 40 to 49 with acute COVID-19.

There are a few counts of this clone. Other DNA sequences in this specimen translate into the identical CDR3. The chain employs TRBV5-4 and TRBJ2-1; 8 nucleotides line up with TRBD2. Germline V gene lookup returns CDR1 SGHNT and CDR2 YYREEE (reference sequence). The CDR3 consists of 14 residues. The ends lost 5 bases at V and 3 bases at J; junction bases unmatched: 4. This CDR3 is CASSRGLDYNEQFF. As DNA, the CDR3 is TGTGCCAGCAGTCGGGGACTAGACTACAATGAGCAGTTCTTC. Supplemented by reference TRBV5-4 and TRBJ2-1, the full variable domain reads ETGVTQSPTHLIKTRGQQVTLRCSSQSGHNTVSWYQQALGQGPQFIFQYYREEENGRGNFPPRFSGLQFPNYSSELNVNALELDDSALYLCASSRGLDYNEQFFGPGTRLTVL.

About this clone itself: The sample holds other DNA sequences that translate to the same CDR3. V and J are TRBV3-1 (or the pseudogene TRBV3-2) and TRBJ2-5, with 8 bases matching TRBD2. Germline CDR1 reads LGHDT; CDR2 reads YNNKEL (reference sequence). Germline trimming cut 4 bases from V and 2 bases from J; bases unmatched to any gene: 3. The CDR3 has 14 residues. CDR3 coding DNA: TGTGCCAGCAGCCCAGGACTAGCTCAAGAGACCCAGTACTTC. This codes for CASSPGLAQETQYF.

The CDR3 sequence: CASSPDRGDGTEAFF. The CDR3, as DNA: TGCGCCAGCAGCCCTGACAGGGGCGATGGCACTGAAGCTTTCTTT. The chain recombines TRBV5-1 with TRBJ1-1, with TRBD1 matching 8 bases. V trimming: 4 bases; J trimming: 4 bases; junction bases outside the gene matches: 9. The germline gives CDR1 SGHRS, CDR2 YFSETQ. This CDR3 contains 15 residues.

The rearrangement joins TRBV4-3 to TRBJ2-7; D possibly corresponds to TRBD2 (5 bases). The CDR3 spans 15 residues. CDR1 LGHNA and CDR2 YSLEER come from the germline V gene. The germline V and J ends were trimmed by 0 bases and 3 bases, with 12 bases remaining between them. CDR3 nucleotides: TGCGCCAGCAGCCAAGATCGTAGCGCAGTCTACGAGCAGTACGTC. Protein sequence: CASSQDRSAVYEQYV.

The CDR3 DNA reads as TGTGCCAGCAGCACTATACAGGGGGTGAACACTGAAGCTTTCTTT. Its translation is CASSTIQGVNTEAFF. The rearrangement joins TRBV6-5 to TRBJ1-1, with 8 positions matching TRBD1. CDR1 is MNHEY, CDR2 SVGAGI, per germline. J lost 0 bases, V lost 6 bases, and 6 bases had no gene match. There are 15 residues in the CDR3.

CDR3 nucleotide sequence: TGTGCCAGTACCCCAACGGGACAAGGCTCCTACGAGCAGTACTTC. Translated: CASTPTGQGSYEQYF. V gene TRBV19 combines with J gene TRBJ2-7, with D perhaps TRBD1 (6 bases). In germline, CDR1 is LNHDA, CDR2 SQIVND (reference sequence). V was cut by 7 bases and J by 0 bases, with 16 bases left in between. This CDR3 spans 15 amino acids.

This clone was observed a single time. This chain joins TRBV5-1 and TRBJ2-3; 7 nucleotides match TRBD1. Looked up from germline, CDR1 is SGHRS and CDR2 is YFSETQ. Trimming took 4 bases from V and 7 from J; bases not matched to a gene: 12. The CDR3 is 15 residues long. The CDR3 bases are TGCGCCAGCAGCCCTGGGACAGCGAGGGGGAATACGCAGTATTTT. This sequence encodes CASSPGTARGNTQYF.

Comment on this clone: Other nucleotide sequences from this sample produce the same CDR3. The chain uses TRBV5-1 and TRBJ2-5; 12 positions agree with TRBD2. V shed 0 bases and J 2 bases; nucleotides not matched to a gene: 2. Per germline, CDR1 SGHRS and CDR2 YFSETQ. The length of the CDR3 is 16 residues. The CDR3 DNA reads as TGCGCCAGCAGCTTGGGGCTAGCGGGAGGGCAAGAGACCCAGTACTTC. Translation gives CASSLGLAGGQETQYF.

This clone was seen only once. The rearrangement links TRBV24-1 to TRBJ2-5; no firm D call. The germline V and J ends were trimmed by 3 bases and 5 bases, with 3 bases remaining between them. The CDR3 is 11 residues long. CDR1 is KGHDR and CDR2 is SFDVKD in the germline V gene. The CDR3 region has the DNA TGTGCCACCAGTGATCGGGAGACCCAGTACTTC. This codes for CATSDRETQYF.

The gene calls are TRBV23-1 and TRBJ2-6, with D possibly matching TRBD1 (5 bases). TRBV23-1 is designated an ORF whose function remains uncertain. The V end lost 3 bases, the J end lost 0 bases, and 12 bases lay between the germline ends. This CDR3 has 17 residues. In DNA form, the CDR3 reads TGCGCCAGCAGTCACCCACAGGTCAGCTCTGGGGCCAACGTCCTGACTTTC. This encodes CASSHPQVSSGANVLTF.

A single count supports this clone. V gene TRBV19 combines with J gene TRBJ1-1; D might be TRBD1 (5 bases). With 2 bases removed from V and 5 bases from J, the gap between germline ends came to 15 bases. The CDR3 length is 15 residues. Germline V lookup: CDR1 LNHDA, CDR2 SQIVND (reference sequence). CDR3 sequence (DNA): TGTGCCAGTAGTATACAGGGTCTGGTTGGGACTGAAGCTTTCTTT. Translation gives CASSIQGLVGTEAFF.

The chain uses TRBV4-1 and TRBJ2-2, with 8 bases that match TRBD2. CDR1 is MGHRA and CDR2 is YSYEKL in the germline V gene. The CDR3 spans 17 residues. The junction had 6 bases not matched to a gene; V was cut back by 1 base and J by 2 bases. The CDR3 coding sequence is TGCGCCAGCAGCCAAGGCTCTAGCGGGCTTAACACCGGGGAGCTGTTTTTT. It is translated as CASSQGSSGLNTGELFF.

The CDR3 nucleotides are TGTGCCACCAGGGAGGGGACTAGCGGCACAGATACGCAGTATTTT. Translating it yields CATREGTSGTDTQYF. This chain joins TRBV24-1 and TRBJ2-3, with 10 bases fitting TRBD2. The CDR3 is 15 residues long. Looked up from germline, CDR1 is KGHDR and CDR2 is SFDVKD. The ends lost 7 bases at V and 1 base at J; junction bases unmatched: 4.

The V call is TRBV11-3, the J call TRBJ2-3; 10 bases are a match to TRBD2. Germline trimming cut 1 base from V and 3 bases from J; bases unmatched to any gene: 7. This CDR3 spans 17 amino acids. Germline V CDR1 and CDR2: SGHNT, YENEEA. This chain's CDR3 is CASSLGASGRRTDTQYF. In DNA form, the CDR3 reads TGTGCCAGCAGCTTAGGCGCTAGCGGGAGACGAACAGATACGCAGTATTTT.

A remark on this clone: At the DNA level, this CDR3 is encoded by other sequences in the same sample as well. The chain is built from TRBV7-9 and TRBJ1-2; possible D gene TRBD1, 6 bases. The CDR3 runs to 12 residues. V lost 5 bases to trimming and J lost 5 bases, with 9 bases between them. Per the germline V gene, CDR1 is SEHNR and CDR2 is FQNEAQ (reference sequence). In nucleotides, the CDR3 is TGTGCCAGCAGCCCCACAGGGTATGGCTACACCTTC. It translates to CASSPTGYGYTF.